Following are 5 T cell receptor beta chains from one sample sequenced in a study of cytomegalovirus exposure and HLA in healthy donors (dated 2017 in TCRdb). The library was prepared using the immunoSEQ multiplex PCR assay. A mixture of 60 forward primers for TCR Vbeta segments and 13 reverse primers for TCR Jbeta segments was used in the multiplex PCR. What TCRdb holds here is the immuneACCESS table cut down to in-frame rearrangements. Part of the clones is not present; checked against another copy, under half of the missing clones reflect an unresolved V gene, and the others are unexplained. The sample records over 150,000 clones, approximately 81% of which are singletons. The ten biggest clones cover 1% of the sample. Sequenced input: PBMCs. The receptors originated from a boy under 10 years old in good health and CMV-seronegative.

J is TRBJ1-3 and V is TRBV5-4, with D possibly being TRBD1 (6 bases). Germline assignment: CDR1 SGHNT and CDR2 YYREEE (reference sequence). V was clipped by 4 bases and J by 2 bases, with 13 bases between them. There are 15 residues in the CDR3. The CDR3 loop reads CASSPESGAGNTIYF. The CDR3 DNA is TGTGCCAGCAGCCCGGAATCAGGGGCTGGAAACACCATATATTTT.

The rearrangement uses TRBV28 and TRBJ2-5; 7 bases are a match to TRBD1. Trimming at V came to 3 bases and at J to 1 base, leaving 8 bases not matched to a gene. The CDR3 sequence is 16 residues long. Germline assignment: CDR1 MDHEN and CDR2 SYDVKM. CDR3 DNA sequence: TGTGCCAGCAGTTTCGAAAGGACAGGCCCCCAAGAGACCCAGTACTTC. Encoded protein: CASSFERTGPQETQYF.

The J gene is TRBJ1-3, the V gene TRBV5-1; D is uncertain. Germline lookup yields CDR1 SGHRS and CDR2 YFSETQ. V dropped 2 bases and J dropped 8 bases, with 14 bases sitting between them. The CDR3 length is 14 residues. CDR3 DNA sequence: TGCGCCAGCAGCTTCGGCGGTGCTGAGGACACCATATATTTT. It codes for CASSFGGAEDTIYF.

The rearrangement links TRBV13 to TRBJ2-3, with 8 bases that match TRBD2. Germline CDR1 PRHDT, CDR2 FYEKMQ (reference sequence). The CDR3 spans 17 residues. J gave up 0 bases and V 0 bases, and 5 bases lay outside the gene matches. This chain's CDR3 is CASSLGGTSGSTDTQYF. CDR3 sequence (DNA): TGTGCCAGCAGCTTAGGCGGTACTAGCGGTAGCACAGATACGCAGTATTTT.

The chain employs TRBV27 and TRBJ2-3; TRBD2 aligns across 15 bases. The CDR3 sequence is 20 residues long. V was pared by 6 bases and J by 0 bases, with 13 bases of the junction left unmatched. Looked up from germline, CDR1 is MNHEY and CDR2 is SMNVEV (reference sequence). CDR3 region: CASRDFSGTSGGPSTDTQYF. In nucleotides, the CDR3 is TGTGCCAGCAGGGATTTTTCAGGGACTAGCGGGGGGCCGAGCACAGATACGCAGTATTTT.